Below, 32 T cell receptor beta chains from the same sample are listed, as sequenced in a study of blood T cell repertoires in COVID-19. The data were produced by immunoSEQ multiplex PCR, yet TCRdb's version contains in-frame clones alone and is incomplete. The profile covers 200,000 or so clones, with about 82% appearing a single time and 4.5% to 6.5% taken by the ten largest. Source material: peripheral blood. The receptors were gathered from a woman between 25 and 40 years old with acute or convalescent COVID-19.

The chain's CDR3 is CASSFGLGGPLHF. The CDR3 bases are TGTGCCAGCAGTTTCGGGTTGGGAGGACCCCTCCACTTT. The chain links TRBV12-3 or TRBV12-4 to TRBJ1-6; D unresolved. The V end was cut by 3 bases, the J end by 12 bases, with 12 bases between. The CDR3 is 13 amino acids.

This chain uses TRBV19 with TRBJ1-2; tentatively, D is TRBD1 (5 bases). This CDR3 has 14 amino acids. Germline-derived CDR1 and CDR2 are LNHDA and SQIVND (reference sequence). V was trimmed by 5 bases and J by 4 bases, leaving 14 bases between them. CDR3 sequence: CASSEPGQSYGYTF. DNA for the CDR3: TGTGCCAGTAGTGAACCAGGGCAGAGCTATGGCTACACCTTC.

The CDR3 sequence: CASSLTGTGSHEQYF. In DNA form, the CDR3 reads TGTGCCAGTAGCCTCACCGGGACAGGGTCGCACGAGCAGTACTTC. The chain uses TRBV19 and TRBJ2-7; 9 bases line up with TRBD1. From germline, CDR1 is LNHDA and CDR2 SQIVND (reference sequence). The CDR3 totals 15 residues. Losses at the gene ends were 6 bases for V and 5 bases for J; bases not matched to a gene: 11.

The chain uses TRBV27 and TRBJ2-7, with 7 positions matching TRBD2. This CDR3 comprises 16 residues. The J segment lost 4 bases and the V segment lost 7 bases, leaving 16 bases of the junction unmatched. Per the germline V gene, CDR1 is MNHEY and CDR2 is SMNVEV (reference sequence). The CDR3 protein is CASTVLREDFKYEQYF. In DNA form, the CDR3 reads TGTGCCAGCACCGTCCTCCGGGAGGACTTCAAGTACGAGCAGTACTTC.

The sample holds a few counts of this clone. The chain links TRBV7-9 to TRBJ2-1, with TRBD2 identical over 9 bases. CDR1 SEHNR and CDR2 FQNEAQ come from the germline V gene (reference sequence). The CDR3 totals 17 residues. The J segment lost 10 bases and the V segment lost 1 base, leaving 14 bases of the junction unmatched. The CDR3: CASSLGGGLAGNREQFF. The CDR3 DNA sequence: TGTGCCAGCAGCTTAGGAGGGGGCCTAGCGGGAAATCGGGAGCAGTTCTTC.

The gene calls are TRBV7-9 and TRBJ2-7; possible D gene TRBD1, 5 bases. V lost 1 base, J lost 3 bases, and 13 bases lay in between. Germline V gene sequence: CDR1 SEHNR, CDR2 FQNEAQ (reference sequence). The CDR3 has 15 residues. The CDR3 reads CASSLVGQFHYEQYF. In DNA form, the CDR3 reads TGTGCCAGCAGCTTAGTGGGGCAGTTTCACTACGAGCAGTACTTC.

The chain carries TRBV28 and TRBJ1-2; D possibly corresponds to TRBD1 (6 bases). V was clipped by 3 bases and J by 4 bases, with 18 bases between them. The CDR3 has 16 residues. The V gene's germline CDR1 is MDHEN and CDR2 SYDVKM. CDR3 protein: CASSFRQGRVGYGYTF. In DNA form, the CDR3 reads TGTGCCAGCAGTTTCAGGCAGGGGCGCGTAGGCTATGGCTACACCTTC.

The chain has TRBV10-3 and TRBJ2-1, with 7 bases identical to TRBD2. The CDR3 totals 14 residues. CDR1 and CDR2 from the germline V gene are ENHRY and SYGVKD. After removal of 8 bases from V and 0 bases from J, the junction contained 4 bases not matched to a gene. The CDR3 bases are TGTGCCATCGGGCTAGCGGACTCCTACAATGAGCAGTTCTTC. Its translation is CAIGLADSYNEQFF.

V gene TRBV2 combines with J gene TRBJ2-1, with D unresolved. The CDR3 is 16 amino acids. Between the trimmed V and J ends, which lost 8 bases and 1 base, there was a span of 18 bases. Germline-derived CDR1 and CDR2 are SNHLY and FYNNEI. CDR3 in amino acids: CASGAAGWASYNEQFF. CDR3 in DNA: TGTGCCAGCGGTGCAGCTGGTTGGGCATCCTACAATGAGCAGTTCTTC.

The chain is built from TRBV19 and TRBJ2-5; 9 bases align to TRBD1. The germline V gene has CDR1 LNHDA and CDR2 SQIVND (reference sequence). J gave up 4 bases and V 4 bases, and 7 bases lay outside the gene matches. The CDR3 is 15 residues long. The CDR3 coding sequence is TGTGCCAGTAGTACCCACAGGGGGCGCGGAGAGACCCAGTACTTC. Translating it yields CASSTHRGRGETQYF.

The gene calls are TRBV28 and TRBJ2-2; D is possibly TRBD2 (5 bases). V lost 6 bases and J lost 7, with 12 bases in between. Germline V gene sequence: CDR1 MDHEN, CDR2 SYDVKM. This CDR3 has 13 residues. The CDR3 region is CASRYGDRGELFF. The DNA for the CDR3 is TGTGCCAGCAGATACGGGGATCGCGGGGAGCTGTTTTTT.

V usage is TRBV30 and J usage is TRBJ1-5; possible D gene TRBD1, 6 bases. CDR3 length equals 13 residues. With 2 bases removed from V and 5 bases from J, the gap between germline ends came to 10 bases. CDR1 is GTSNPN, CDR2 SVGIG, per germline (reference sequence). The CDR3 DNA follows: TGTGCCTGGAGTTCCTCAGGGGATCAGCCCCAGCATTTT. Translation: CAWSSSGDQPQHF.

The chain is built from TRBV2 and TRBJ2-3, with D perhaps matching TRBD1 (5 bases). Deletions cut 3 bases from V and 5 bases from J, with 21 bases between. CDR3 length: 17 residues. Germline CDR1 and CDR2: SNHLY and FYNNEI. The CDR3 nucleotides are TGTGCCAGCAGTGATGTGGCAGGGATCACTCTAGGAGATACGCAGTATTTT. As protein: CASSDVAGITLGDTQYF.

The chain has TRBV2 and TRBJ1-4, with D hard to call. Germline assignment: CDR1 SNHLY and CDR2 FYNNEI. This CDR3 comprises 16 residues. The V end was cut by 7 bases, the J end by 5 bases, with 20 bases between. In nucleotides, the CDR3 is TGTGCCAGCACCCCTGACTCCGGGAGACTCAATGAAAAACTGTTTTTT. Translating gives CASTPDSGRLNEKLFF.

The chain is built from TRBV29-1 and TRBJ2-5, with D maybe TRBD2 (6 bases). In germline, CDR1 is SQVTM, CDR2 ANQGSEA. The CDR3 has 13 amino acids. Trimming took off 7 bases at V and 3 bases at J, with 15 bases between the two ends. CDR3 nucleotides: TGCAGCGCCCTCCTGGGGGGAGAAGAGACCCAGTACTTC. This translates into CSALLGGEETQYF.

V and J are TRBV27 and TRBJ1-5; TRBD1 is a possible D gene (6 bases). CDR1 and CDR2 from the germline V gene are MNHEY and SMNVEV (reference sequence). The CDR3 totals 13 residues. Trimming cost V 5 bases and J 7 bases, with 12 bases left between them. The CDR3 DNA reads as TGTGCCAGCAGTGGGTTACAGGGCCAGCCCCAGCATTTT. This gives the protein CASSGLQGQPQHF.

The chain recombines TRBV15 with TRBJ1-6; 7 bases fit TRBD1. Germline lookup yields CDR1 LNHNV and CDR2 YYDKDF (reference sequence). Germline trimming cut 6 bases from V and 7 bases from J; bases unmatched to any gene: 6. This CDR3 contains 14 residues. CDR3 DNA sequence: TGTGCCACCAGGAAAGGGGGCGAAAATTCACCCCTCCACTTT. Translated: CATRKGGENSPLHF.

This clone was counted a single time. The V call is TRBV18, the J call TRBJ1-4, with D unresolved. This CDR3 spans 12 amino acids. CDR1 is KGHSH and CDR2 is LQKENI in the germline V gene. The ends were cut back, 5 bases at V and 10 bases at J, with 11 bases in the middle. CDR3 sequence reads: CASSSQVPKLFF. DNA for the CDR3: TGTGCCAGCTCATCTCAGGTACCAAAACTGTTTTTT. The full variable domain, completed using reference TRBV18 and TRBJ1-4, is NAGVMQNPRHLVRRRGQEARLRCSPMKGHSHVYWYRQLPEEGLKFMVYLQKENIIDESGMPKERFSAEFPKEGPSILRIQQVVRGDSAAYFCASSSQVPKLFFGSGTQLSVL.

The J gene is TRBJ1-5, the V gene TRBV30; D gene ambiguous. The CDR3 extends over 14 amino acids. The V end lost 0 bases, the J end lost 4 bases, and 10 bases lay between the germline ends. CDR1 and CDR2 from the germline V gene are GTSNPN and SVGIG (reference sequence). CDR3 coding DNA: TGTGCCTGGAGTGTAAATCCCGGGAATCAGCCCCAGCATTTT. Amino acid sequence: CAWSVNPGNQPQHF.

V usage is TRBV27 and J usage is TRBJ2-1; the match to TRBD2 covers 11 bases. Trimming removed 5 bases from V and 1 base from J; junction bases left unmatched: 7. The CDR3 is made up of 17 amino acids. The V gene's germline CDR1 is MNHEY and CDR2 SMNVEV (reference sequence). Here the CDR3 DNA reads TGTGCCAGCAGTCCTCTAGCGGGAGGCACTTCCTACAATGAGCAGTTCTTC. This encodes CASSPLAGGTSYNEQFF.

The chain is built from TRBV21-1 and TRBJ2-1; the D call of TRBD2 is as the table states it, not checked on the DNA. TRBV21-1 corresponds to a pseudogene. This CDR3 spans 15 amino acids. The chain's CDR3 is CASTFQGLGYNEQFF. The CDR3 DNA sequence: TGTGCCAGCACGTTCCAGGGACTAGGTTACAATGAGCAGTTCTTC.

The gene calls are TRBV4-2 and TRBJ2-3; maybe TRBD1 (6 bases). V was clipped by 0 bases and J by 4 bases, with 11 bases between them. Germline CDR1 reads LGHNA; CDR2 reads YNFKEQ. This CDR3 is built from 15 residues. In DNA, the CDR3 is TGTGCCAGCAGCCAAGAAAACAGGGTGTCAGATACGCAGTATTTT. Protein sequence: CASSQENRVSDTQYF.

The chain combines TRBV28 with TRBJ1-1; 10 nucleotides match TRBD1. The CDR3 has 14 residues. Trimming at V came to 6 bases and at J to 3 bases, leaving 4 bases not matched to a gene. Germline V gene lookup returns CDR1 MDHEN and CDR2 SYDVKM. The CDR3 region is CASRVGTGDTEAFF. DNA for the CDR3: TGTGCCAGCAGGGTCGGGACAGGGGACACTGAAGCTTTCTTT.

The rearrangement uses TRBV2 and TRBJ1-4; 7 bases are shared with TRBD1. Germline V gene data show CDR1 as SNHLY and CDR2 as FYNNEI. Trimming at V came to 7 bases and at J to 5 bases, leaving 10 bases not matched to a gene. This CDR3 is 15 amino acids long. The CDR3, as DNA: TGTGCCAGCACCGAGGGGGCATTTAGGAATGAAAAACTGTTTTTT. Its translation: CASTEGAFRNEKLFF.

The CDR3 loop reads CASLSRLRTDTQYF. CDR3 DNA sequence: TGTGCCAGCTTGTCCAGGCTACGCACAGATACGCAGTATTTT. The chain links TRBV13 to TRBJ2-3, with no clear D. The CDR3 sequence is 14 residues long. The germline V gene has CDR1 PRHDT and CDR2 FYEKMQ (reference sequence). Trimming pared 8 bases from V and 1 base from J, leaving 13 bases between.

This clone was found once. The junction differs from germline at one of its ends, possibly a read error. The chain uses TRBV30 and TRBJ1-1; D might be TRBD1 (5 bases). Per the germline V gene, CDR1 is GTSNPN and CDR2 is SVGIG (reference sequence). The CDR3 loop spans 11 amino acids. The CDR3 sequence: CAWSVQARQVF. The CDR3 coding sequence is TGTGCCTGGAGTGTACAGGCCCGGCAAGTCTTT.

CDR3 protein: CASSTQALPNTEAFF. The DNA of the CDR3 is TGTGCCAGCAGTACTCAGGCGTTGCCGAACACTGAAGCTTTCTTT. This chain links TRBV27 with TRBJ1-1; no clear D gene. The CDR3 totals 15 residues. Trimming removed 5 bases from V and 1 base from J, with 14 bases in between. CDR1 is MNHEY, CDR2 SMNVEV, per germline (reference sequence).

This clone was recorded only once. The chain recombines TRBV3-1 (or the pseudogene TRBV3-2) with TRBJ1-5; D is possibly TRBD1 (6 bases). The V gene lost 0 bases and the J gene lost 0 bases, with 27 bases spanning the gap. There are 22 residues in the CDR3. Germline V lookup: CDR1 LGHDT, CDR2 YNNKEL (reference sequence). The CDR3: CASSQDPYTGTSPGYSNQPQHF. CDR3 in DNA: TGTGCCAGCAGCCAAGATCCCTATACCGGGACAAGCCCGGGGTATAGCAATCAGCCCCAGCATTTT.

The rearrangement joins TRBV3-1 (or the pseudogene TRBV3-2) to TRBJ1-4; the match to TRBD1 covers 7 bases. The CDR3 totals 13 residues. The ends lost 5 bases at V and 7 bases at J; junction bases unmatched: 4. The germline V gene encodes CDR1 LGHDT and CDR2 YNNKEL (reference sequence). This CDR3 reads CASSYRQGEKLFF. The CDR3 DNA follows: TGTGCCAGCAGCTACAGACAGGGTGAAAAACTGTTTTTT.

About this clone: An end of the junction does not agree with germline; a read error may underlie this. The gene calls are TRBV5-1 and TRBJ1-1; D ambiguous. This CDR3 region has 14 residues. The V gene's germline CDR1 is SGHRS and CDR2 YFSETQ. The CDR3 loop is CASSPLLTNNEAFF. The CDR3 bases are TGCGCCAGCAGCCCCCTACTTACTAACAATGAAGCTTTCTTT.

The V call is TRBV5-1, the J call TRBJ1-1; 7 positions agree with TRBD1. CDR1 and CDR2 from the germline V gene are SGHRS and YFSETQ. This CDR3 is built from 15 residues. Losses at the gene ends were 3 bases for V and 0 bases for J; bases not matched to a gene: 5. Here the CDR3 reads CASSSRTGMNTEAFF. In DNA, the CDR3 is TGCGCCAGCAGCTCCCGGACAGGAATGAACACTGAAGCTTTCTTT.

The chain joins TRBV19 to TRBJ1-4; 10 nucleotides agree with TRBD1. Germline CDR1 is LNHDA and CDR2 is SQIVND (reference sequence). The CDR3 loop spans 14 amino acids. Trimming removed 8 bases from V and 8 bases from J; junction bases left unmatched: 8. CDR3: CASYSGTGEEKLFF. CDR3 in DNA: TGTGCCAGTTACTCCGGGACAGGGGAGGAAAAACTGTTTTTT.